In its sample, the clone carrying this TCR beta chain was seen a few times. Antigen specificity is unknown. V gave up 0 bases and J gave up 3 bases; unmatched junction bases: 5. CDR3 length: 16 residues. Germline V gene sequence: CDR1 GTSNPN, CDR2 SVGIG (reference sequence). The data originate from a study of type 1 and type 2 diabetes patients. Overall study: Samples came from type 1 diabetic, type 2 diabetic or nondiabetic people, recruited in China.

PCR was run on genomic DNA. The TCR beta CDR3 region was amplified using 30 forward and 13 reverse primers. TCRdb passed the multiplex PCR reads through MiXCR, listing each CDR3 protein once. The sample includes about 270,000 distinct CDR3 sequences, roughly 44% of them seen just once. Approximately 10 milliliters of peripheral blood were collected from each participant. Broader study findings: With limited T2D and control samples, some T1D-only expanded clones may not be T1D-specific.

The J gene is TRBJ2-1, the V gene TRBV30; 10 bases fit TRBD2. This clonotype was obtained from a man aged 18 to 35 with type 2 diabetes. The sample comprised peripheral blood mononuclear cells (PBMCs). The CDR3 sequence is CAWSVVLAGVYNEQFF. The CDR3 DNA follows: TGTGCCTGGAGTGTAGTCCTAGCGGGAGTCTACAATGAGCAGTTCTTC.